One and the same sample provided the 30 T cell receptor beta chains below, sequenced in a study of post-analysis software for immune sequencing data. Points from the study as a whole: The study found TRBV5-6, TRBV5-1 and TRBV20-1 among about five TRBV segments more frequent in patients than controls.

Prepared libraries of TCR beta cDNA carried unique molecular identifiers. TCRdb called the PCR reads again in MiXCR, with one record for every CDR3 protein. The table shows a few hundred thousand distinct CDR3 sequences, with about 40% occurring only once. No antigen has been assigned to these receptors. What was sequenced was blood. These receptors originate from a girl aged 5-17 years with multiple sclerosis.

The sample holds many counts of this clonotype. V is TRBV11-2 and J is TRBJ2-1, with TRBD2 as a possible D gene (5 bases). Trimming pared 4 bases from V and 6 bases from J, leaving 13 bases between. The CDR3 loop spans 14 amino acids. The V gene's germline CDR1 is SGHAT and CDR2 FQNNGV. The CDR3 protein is CASSSLTGVNEQFF. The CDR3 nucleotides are TGTGCCAGCAGCTCACTCACCGGGGTCAATGAGCAGTTCTTC.

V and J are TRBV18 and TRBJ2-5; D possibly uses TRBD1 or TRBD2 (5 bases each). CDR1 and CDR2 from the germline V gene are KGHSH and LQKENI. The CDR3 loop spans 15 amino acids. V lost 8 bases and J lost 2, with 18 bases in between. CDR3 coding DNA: TGTGCCAGCCCACAGCCGGGGCAGAGACAAGAGACCCAGTACTTC. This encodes CASPQPGQRQETQYF.

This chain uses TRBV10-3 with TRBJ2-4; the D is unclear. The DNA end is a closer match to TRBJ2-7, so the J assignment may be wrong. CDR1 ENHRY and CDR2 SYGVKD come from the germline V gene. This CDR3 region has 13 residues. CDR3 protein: CAISESKGREQYF. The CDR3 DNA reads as TGTGCCATCAGTGAGTCGAAGGGTCGCGAGCAGTACTTC.

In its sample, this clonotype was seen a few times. The chain's CDR3 is CASSPGGYTDTQYF. DNA of the CDR3: TGTGCCAGCAGCCCCGGGGGGTACACAGATACGCAGTATTTT. The chain has TRBV7-9 and TRBJ2-3; TRBD2 matches 7 bases. This CDR3 has 14 amino acids. After removal of 5 bases from V and 2 bases from J, the junction contained 4 bases not matched to a gene. In germline, CDR1 is SEHNR, CDR2 FQNEAQ (reference sequence). Complete variable domain (other parts from reference TRBV7-9 and TRBJ2-3): DTGVSQNPRHKITKRGQNVTFRCDPISEHNRLYWYRQTLGQGPEFLTYFQNEAQLEKSRLLSDRFSAERPKGSFSTLEIQRTEQGDSAMYLCASSPGGYTDTQYFGPGTRLTVL.

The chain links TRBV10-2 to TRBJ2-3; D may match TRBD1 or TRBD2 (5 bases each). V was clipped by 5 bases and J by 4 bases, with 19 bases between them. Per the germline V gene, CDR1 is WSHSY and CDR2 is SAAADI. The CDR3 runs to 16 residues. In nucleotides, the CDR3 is TGCGCCAGCAGTCGGGCGGGTTCGGGGACCCCAGATACGCAGTATTTT. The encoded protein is CASSRAGSGTPDTQYF.

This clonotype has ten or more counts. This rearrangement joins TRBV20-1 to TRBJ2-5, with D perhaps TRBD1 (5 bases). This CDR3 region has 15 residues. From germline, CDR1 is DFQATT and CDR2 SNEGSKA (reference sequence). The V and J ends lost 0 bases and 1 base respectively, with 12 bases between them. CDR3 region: CSARDGGAGQETQYF. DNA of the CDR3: TGCAGTGCTAGAGACGGTGGGGCAGGCCAAGAGACCCAGTACTTC.

CDR3 sequence: CASSLNRTIKETQYF. The CDR3 nucleotides read TGTGCCAGCAGCTTAAATCGGACGATCAAAGAGACCCAGTACTTC. The chain links TRBV11-2 to TRBJ2-5, with D hard to call. Germline V gene lookup returns CDR1 SGHAT and CDR2 FQNNGV. The CDR3 is made up of 15 amino acids. V was pared by 2 bases and J by 3 bases, with 13 bases between.

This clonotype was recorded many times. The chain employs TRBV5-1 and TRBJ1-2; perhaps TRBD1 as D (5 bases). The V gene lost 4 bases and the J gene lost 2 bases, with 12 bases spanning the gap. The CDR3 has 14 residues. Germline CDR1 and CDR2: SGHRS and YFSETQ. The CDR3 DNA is TGCGCCAGCAGCCCGGGACCCGGGAACTATGGCTACACCTTC. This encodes CASSPGPGNYGYTF.

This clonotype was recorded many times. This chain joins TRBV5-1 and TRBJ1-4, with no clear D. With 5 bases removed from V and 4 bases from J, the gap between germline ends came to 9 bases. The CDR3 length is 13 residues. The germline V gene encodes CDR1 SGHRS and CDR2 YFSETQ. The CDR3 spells CASSEGLNEKLFF. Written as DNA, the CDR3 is TGCGCCAGCAGTGAGGGTCTTAATGAAAAACTGTTTTTT.

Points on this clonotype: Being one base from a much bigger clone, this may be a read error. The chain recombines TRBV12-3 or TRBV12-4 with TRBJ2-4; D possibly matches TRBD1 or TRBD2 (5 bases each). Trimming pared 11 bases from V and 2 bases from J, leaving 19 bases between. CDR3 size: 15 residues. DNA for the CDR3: TGTGCCGGCACCGGGACCCAATTATCCAAAAACATTCAGTACTTC. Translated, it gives CAGTGTQLSKNIQYF.

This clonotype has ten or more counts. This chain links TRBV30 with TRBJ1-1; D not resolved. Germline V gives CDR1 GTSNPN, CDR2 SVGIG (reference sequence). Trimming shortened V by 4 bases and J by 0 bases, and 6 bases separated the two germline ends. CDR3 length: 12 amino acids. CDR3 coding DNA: TGTGCCTGGACACCTTTGAACACTGAAGCTTTCTTT. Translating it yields CAWTPLNTEAFF.

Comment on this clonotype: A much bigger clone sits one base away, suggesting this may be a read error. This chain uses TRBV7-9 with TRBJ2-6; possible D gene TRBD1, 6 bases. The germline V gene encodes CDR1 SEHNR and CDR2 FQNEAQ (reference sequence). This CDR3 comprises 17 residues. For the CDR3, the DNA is TGTGCCAGCAGCTGGGGAACAGGGAACTCTGGGACCAACGTCCTGACTTTC. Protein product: CASSWGTGNSGTNVLTF.

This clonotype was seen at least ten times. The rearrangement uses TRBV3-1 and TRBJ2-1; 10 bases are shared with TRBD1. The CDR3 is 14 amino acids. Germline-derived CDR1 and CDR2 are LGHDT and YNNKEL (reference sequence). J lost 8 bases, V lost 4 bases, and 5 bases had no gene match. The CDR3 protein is CASSLGDRGDEQFF. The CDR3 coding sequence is TGTGCCAGCAGCCTCGGGGACAGGGGTGATGAGCAGTTCTTC.

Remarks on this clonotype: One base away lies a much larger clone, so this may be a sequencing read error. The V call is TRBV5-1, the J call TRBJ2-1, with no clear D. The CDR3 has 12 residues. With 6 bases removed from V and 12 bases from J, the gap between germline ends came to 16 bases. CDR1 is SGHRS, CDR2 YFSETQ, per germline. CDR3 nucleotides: TGCGCCAGCAAGGAAGAAGGCTCTCCGCAGTTCTTC. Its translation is CASKEEGSPQFF.

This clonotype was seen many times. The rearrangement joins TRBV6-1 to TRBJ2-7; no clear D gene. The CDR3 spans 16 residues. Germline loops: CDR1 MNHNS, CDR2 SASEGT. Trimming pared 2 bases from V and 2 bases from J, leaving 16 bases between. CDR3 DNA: TGTGCCAGCAGTGAACCCGTGACAAAATCAACCTACGAGCAGTACTTC. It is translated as CASSEPVTKSTYEQYF.

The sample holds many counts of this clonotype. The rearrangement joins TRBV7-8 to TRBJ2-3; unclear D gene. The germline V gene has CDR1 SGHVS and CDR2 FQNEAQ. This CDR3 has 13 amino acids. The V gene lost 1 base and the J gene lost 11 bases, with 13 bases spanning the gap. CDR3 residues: CASSLVLLAMQYF. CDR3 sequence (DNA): TGTGCCAGCAGCTTAGTCCTCCTTGCCATGCAGTATTTT.

CDR3 amino acids: CSARVGGENIQYF. CDR3 DNA: TGCAGTGCTAGAGTGGGGGGTGAAAACATTCAGTACTTC. The rearrangement uses TRBV20-1 and TRBJ2-4; D might be TRBD2 (6 bases). In germline, CDR1 is DFQATT, CDR2 SNEGSKA (reference sequence). CDR3 size: 13 residues. Trimming cost V 1 base and J 5 bases, with 9 bases left between them.

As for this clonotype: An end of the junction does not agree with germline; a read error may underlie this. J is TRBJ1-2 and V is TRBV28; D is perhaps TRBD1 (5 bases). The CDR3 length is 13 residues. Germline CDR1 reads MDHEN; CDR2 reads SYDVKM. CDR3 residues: CASSLGGSYDYTF. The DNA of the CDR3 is TGTGCCAGCAGTTTAGGGGGATCCTATGACTACACCTTC.

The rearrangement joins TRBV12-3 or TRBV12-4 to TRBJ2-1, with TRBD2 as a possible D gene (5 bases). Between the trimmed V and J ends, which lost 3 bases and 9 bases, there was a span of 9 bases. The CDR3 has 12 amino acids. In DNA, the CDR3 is TGTGCCAGCAGTTTTGGCGAGGGTGAGCAGTTCTTC. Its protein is CASSFGEGEQFF.

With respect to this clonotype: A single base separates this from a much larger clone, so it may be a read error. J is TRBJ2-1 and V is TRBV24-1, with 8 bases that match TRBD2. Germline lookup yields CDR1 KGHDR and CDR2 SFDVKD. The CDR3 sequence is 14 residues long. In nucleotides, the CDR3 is TGTGCCACCATGCGCGGGGGGCAATACAATGGGCAGTTCTTC. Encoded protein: CATMRGGQYNGQFF.

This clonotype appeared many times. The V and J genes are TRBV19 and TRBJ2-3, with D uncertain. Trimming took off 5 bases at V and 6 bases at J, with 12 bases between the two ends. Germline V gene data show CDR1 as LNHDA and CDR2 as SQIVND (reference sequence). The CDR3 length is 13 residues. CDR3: CASSYGFSDTQYF. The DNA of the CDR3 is TGTGCCAGTAGTTATGGCTTTTCGGATACGCAGTATTTT.

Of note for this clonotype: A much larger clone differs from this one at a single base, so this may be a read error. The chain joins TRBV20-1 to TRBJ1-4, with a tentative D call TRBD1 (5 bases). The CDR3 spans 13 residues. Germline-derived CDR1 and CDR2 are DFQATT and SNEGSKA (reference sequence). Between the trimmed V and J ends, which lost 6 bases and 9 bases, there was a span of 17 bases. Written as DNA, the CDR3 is TGCAGTGCCGAAACGAGGGGCGATAAAAAACTGTTTTTT. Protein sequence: CSAETRGDKKLFF.

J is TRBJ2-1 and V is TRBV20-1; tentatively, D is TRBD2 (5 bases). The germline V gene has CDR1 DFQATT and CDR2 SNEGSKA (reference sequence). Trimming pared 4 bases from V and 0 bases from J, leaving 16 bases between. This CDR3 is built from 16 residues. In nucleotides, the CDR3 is TGCAGTGCTACGTCGCCGAGACTATCCTCCTACAATGAGCAGTTCTTC. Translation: CSATSPRLSSYNEQFF.

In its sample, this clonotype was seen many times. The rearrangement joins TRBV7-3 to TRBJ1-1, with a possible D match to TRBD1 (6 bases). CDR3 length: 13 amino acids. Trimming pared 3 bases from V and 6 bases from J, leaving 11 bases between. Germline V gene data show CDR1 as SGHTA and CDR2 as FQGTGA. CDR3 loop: CASSLDRFSEAFF. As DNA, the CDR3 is TGTGCCAGCAGCTTGGACAGATTCTCTGAAGCTTTCTTT.

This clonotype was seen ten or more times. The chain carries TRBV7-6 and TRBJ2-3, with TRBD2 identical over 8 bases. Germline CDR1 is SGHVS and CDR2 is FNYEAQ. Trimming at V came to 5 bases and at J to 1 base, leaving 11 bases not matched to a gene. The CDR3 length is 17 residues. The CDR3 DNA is TGTGCCAGCAGCCCCACAGCGGGGGTGGCCGGCACAGATACGCAGTATTTT. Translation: CASSPTAGVAGTDTQYF. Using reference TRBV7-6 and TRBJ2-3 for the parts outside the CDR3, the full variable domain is GAGVSQSPRYKVTKRGQDVALRCDPISGHVSLYWYRQALGQGPEFLTYFNYEAQQDKSGLPNDRFSAERPEGSISTLTIQRTEQRDSAMYRCASSPTAGVAGTDTQYFGPGTRLTVL.

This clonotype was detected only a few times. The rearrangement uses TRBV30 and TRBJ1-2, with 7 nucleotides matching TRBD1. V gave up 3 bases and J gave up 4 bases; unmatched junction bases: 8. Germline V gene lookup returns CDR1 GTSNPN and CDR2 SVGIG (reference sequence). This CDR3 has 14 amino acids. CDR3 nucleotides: TGTGCCTGGAGGGCAGGGGGATCCCTCTATGGCTACACCTTC. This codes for CAWRAGGSLYGYTF.

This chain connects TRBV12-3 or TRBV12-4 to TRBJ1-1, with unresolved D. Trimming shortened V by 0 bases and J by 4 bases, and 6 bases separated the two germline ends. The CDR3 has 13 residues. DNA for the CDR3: TGTGCCAGCAGTTTAGCGCATGGCACTGAAGCTTTCTTT. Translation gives CASSLAHGTEAFF.

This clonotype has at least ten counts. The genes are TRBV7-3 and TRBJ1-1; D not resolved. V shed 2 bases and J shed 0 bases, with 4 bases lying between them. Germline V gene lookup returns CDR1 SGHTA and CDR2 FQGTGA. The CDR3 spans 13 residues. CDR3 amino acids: CASSLSLNTEAFF. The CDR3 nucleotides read TGTGCCAGCAGCTTATCCCTGAACACTGAAGCTTTCTTT.

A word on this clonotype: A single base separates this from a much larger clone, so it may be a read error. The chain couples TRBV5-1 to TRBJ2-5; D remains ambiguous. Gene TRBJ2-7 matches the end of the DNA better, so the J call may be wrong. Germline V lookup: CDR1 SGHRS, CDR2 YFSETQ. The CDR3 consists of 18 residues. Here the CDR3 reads CAGSLVFIGQEPSDEQYF. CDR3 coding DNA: TGCGCCGGCAGCTTGGTATTCATAGGGCAGGAACCCTCCGACGAGCAGTACTTC.

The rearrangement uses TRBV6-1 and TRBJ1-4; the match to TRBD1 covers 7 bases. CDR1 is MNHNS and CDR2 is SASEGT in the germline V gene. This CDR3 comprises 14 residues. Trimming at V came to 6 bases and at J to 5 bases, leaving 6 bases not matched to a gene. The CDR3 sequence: CASRETGKNEKLFF. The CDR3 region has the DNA TGTGCCAGCAGGGAGACAGGGAAGAATGAAAAACTGTTTTTT.